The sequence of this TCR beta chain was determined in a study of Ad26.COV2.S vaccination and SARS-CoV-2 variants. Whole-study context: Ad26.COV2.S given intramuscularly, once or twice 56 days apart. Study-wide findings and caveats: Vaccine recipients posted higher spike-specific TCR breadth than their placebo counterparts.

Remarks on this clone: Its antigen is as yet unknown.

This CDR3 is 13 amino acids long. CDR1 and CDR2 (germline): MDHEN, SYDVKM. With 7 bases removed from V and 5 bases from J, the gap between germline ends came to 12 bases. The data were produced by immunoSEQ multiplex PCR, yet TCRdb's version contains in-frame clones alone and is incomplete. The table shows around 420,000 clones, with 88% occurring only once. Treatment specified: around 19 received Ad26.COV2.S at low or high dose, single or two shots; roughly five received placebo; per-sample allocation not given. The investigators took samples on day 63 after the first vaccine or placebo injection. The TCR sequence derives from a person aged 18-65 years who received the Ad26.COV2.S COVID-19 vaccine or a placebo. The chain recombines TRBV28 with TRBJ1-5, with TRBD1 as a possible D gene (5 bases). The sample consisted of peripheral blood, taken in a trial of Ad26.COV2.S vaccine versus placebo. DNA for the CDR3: TGTGCCAGCATAGGGCAGGGCGATCAGCCCCAGCATTTT. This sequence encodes CASIGQGDQPQHF. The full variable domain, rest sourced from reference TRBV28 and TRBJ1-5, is DVKVTQSSRYLVKRTGEKVFLECVQDMDHENMFWYRQDPGLGLRLIYFSYDVKMKEKGDIPEGYSVSREKKERFSLILESASTNQTSMYLCASIGQGDQPQHFGDGTRLSIL.